The T cell receptor beta chain described here comes from a study of T cell responses to AZD1222 COVID-19 vaccine. Of note for this clone: Its antigen remains unknown.

The CDR3 is 14 amino acids. In germline, CDR1 is MNHEY, CDR2 SVGEGT. The ends were cut back, 0 bases at V and 1 base at J, with 6 bases in the middle. Notes on the study in general: As reported, nearly half of all spike-specific TCRs target variant regions that are unmutated. Repertoires were sampled only after the peak T cell response. Spike-specific TCR breadth and depth both grew after two AZD1222 doses. Donors, mostly white British, included more females; clonal diversity was possibly underestimated.

Here immunoSEQ multiplex PCR was the method, and the copy in TCRdb shows in-frame clones only, minus some. The sample contains about 110,000 clones, about 85% of which appear only once. This clonotype was sampled from an adult in good health. The V and J genes are TRBV6-2 or TRBV6-3 and TRBJ1-1, with D tentatively TRBD1 (5 bases). The starting material was peripheral blood, obtained on day 0 of AZD1222 vaccination. The CDR3 nucleotides are TGTGCCAGCAGTTACTCTGGGGGGAACACTGAAGCTTTCTTT. This encodes CASSYSGGNTEAFF.